This is a list of T cell receptor beta chains from one sample in a study of graft-versus-host responses after intestinal transplantation. The method was immunoSEQ multiplex PCR; TCRdb's version includes in-frame clones alone and lacks a portion of them. Of 20,000 to 25,000 clones listed, 44% are singletons. Source: alloreactive CD8+ T cells from a mixed lymphocyte reaction culture, taken before transplantation. These receptors were collected from a human patient who was an organ donor for intestinal transplantation. Both conserved end residues are part of each CDR3. D genes are given only for firm matches. Clone size is stated in some rows and not others, as once, few, many or a class when expanded.

v_call: TRBV30; clone_size: -; j_call: TRBJ2-7; d_call: -; cdr3_nt: TGTGCCTGGAGTGTGGGCGGGAACTACGAGCAGTACTTC; cdr3_aa: CAWSVGGNYEQYF
v_call: TRBV13; clone_size: -; j_call: TRBJ2-1; d_call: -; cdr3_nt: TGTGCCAGCAGCCAATGGGGGGGGCCCCACAATGAGCAGTTCTTC; cdr3_aa: CASSQWGGPHNEQFF
v_call: TRBV29-1; clone_size: -; j_call: TRBJ1-2; d_call: -; cdr3_nt: TGCAGCGTTGATACGCCGCCCTATGGCTACACCTTC; cdr3_aa: CSVDTPPYGYTF
v_call: TRBV27; clone_size: few; j_call: TRBJ2-3; d_call: -; cdr3_nt: TGTGCCAGCAGTCCGCGACAGGACACAGATACGCAGTATTTT; cdr3_aa: CASSPRQDTDTQYF
v_call: TRBV6-5; clone_size: few; j_call: TRBJ1-2; d_call: -; cdr3_nt: TGTGCCAGCACACAGCACACCAACTATGGCTACACCTTC; cdr3_aa: CASTQHTNYGYTF
v_call: TRBV7-6; clone_size: few; j_call: TRBJ1-1; d_call: -; cdr3_nt: TGTGCCAGCAGCCCTAATCCAGGGGTCAACACTGAAGCTTTCTTT; cdr3_aa: CASSPNPGVNTEAFF
v_call: TRBV5-8; clone_size: -; j_call: TRBJ2-7; d_call: TRBD1; cdr3_nt: TGTGCCAGCAGCTTGGTATGGACAGGGTACTACGAGCAGTACTTC; cdr3_aa: CASSLVWTGYYEQYF
v_call: TRBV21-1; clone_size: -; j_call: TRBJ2-3; d_call: -; cdr3_nt: TGTGCCAGCAGCACCGGACAGACCCCTACTAGCACAGATACGCAGTATTTT; cdr3_aa: CASSTGQTPTSTDTQYF
v_call: TRBV19; clone_size: -; j_call: TRBJ2-2; d_call: -; cdr3_nt: TGTGCCAGTAGTGGCGCCCCGGTCACCGGGGAGCTGTTTTTT; cdr3_aa: CASSGAPVTGELFF
v_call: TRBV18; clone_size: -; j_call: TRBJ2-7; d_call: -; cdr3_nt: TGTGCCAGCTCACCACCTTCTGTGGGCGAGCAGTACTTC; cdr3_aa: CASSPPSVGEQYF
v_call: TRBV2; clone_size: few; j_call: TRBJ2-7; d_call: TRBD1; cdr3_nt: TGTGCCAGCAGCTTAGACAGGGTTAACGAGCAGTACTTC; cdr3_aa: CASSLDRVNEQYF
v_call: TRBV27; clone_size: -; j_call: TRBJ2-1; d_call: -; cdr3_nt: TGTGCCAGCAGTTTTAGCCCGGAGTCCTACAATGAGCAGTTCTTC; cdr3_aa: CASSFSPESYNEQFF
v_call: TRBV11-2; clone_size: medium-sized; j_call: TRBJ2-7; d_call: TRBD1; cdr3_nt: TGTGCCAGCAGCTTAATTCCCACAGGGGGTGAGCAGTACTTC; cdr3_aa: CASSLIPTGGEQYF
v_call: TRBV5-1; clone_size: -; j_call: TRBJ1-1; d_call: TRBD1; cdr3_nt: TGCGCCAGCAGCCTGAGGACAGGAGGGTACACTGAAGCTTTCTTT; cdr3_aa: CASSLRTGGYTEAFF
v_call: TRBV5-6; clone_size: few; j_call: TRBJ2-5; d_call: -; cdr3_nt: TGTGCCAGCAGCTTGGGGGGTCAAGAGACCCAGTACTTC; cdr3_aa: CASSLGGQETQYF
v_call: TRBV7-9; clone_size: few; j_call: TRBJ2-1; d_call: TRBD2; cdr3_nt: TGTGCCAGCAGCATTCCCCTTCAGGCTAGCGGGGGAAGGGAGCAGTTCTTC; cdr3_aa: CASSIPLQASGGREQFF
v_call: TRBV7-3; clone_size: -; j_call: TRBJ2-3; d_call: TRBD2; cdr3_nt: TGTGCCAGCAGCTTAGGCACTAGCGGGAGAACAGATACGCAGTATTTT; cdr3_aa: CASSLGTSGRTDTQYF
v_call: TRBV2; clone_size: -; j_call: TRBJ1-5; d_call: -; cdr3_nt: TGTGCCAGCAGTGCTTGCGGTGCGAATCAGCCCCAGCATTTT; cdr3_aa: CASSACGANQPQHF
v_call: TRBV11-2; clone_size: -; j_call: TRBJ2-2; d_call: -; cdr3_nt: TGTGCCAGCAGCTTAGACCGAGTACAGGGCCCCACCGGGGAGCTGTTTTTT; cdr3_aa: CASSLDRVQGPTGELFF
v_call: TRBV2; clone_size: -; j_call: TRBJ1-4; d_call: -; cdr3_nt: TGTGCCAGCACAAGGCAGGGAGGCCAAGAAAAACTGTTTTTT; cdr3_aa: CASTRQGGQEKLFF
v_call: TRBV11-2; clone_size: medium-sized; j_call: TRBJ2-7; d_call: -; cdr3_nt: TGTGCCAGCAGCTTAGAATTCGCGGGCTACGAGCAGTACTTC; cdr3_aa: CASSLEFAGYEQYF
v_call: TRBV18; clone_size: -; j_call: TRBJ2-7; d_call: -; cdr3_nt: TGTGCCAGCTCACCATCTGTCGGGTACGAGCAGTACTTC; cdr3_aa: CASSPSVGYEQYF
v_call: TRBV13; clone_size: medium-sized; j_call: TRBJ2-2; d_call: -; cdr3_nt: TGTGCCAGCAGCTTAGTCCCCGGGGAGCTGTTTTTT; cdr3_aa: CASSLVPGELFF
v_call: TRBV5-1; clone_size: -; j_call: TRBJ2-3; d_call: -; cdr3_nt: TGCGCCAGCAGCTTTAGCACAGATACGCAGTATTTT; cdr3_aa: CASSFSTDTQYF
v_call: TRBV6-5; clone_size: few; j_call: TRBJ2-5; d_call: -; cdr3_nt: TGTGCCAGCAGCCCCTCGTGGGGGGATCAAGAGACCCAGTACTTC; cdr3_aa: CASSPSWGDQETQYF
v_call: TRBV6-1; clone_size: -; j_call: TRBJ2-7; d_call: -; cdr3_nt: TGTGCCAGCAGTGAAGCGGTCTGGGGATGGTACGAGCAGTACTTC; cdr3_aa: CASSEAVWGWYEQYF
v_call: TRBV10-2; clone_size: -; j_call: TRBJ2-7; d_call: -; cdr3_nt: TGCGCCAGCCGGGACAACTTCTACGAGCAGTACTTC; cdr3_aa: CASRDNFYEQYF
v_call: TRBV5-8; clone_size: once; j_call: TRBJ2-5; d_call: -; cdr3_nt: TGTGCCAGCAGCTTGTGTTGCTTCGGGGGTCCAGAGACCCAGTACTTC; cdr3_aa: CASSLCCFGGPETQYF
v_call: TRBV15; clone_size: few; j_call: TRBJ1-6; d_call: -; cdr3_nt: TGTGCCACCAGCAGCTCACCCGGATATAATTCACCCCTCCACTTT; cdr3_aa: CATSSSPGYNSPLHF
v_call: TRBV2; clone_size: -; j_call: TRBJ2-7; d_call: -; cdr3_nt: TGTGCCAGCAGTGAAAGTGGTCCTTACGAGCAGTACTTC; cdr3_aa: CASSESGPYEQYF
v_call: TRBV6-5; clone_size: -; j_call: TRBJ1-6; d_call: -; cdr3_nt: TGTGCCAGCAGCCAGGGTGGTACTTCACCCCTCCACTTT; cdr3_aa: CASSQGGTSPLHF
v_call: TRBV5-5; clone_size: -; j_call: TRBJ2-4; d_call: -; cdr3_nt: TGTGCCAGCAGCCTTCCGGCGACAGCTATTGGAAACATTCAGTACTTC; cdr3_aa: CASSLPATAIGNIQYF
v_call: TRBV27; clone_size: once; j_call: TRBJ1-1; d_call: -; cdr3_nt: TGTGCCAGCACCTCAATCCCGGGTGGATACACTGAAGCTTTCTTT; cdr3_aa: CASTSIPGGYTEAFF
v_call: TRBV9; clone_size: -; j_call: TRBJ2-6; d_call: TRBD2; cdr3_nt: TGTGCCAGCAGCGTAGCGCTAGCGGCCAACTCTGGGGCCAACGTCCTGACTTTC; cdr3_aa: CASSVALAANSGANVLTF
v_call: TRBV2; clone_size: -; j_call: TRBJ2-2; d_call: -; cdr3_nt: TGTGCCAGCTCTAGCGTGAACACCGGGGAGCTGTTTTTT; cdr3_aa: CASSSVNTGELFF
v_call: TRBV21-1; clone_size: -; j_call: TRBJ2-7; d_call: -; cdr3_nt: TGTGCCAGCAGCAAAGTACGGGGACAGTCTCCCCTCCGAGACTACGAGCAGTACTTC; cdr3_aa: CASSKVRGQSPLRDYEQYF
v_call: TRBV11-1; clone_size: -; j_call: TRBJ2-7; d_call: -; cdr3_nt: TGTGCCAGCAGCTCAGAATGGATTTACGAGCAGTACTTC; cdr3_aa: CASSSEWIYEQYF
v_call: TRBV29-1; clone_size: -; j_call: TRBJ1-2; d_call: -; cdr3_nt: TGCAGCATGTACGGACTCGATGGCTACACCTTC; cdr3_aa: CSMYGLDGYTF
v_call: TRBV6-1; clone_size: few; j_call: TRBJ1-1; d_call: -; cdr3_nt: TGTGCCAGCAGACCCGAGGGAACGTGGACTGAAGCTTTCTTT; cdr3_aa: CASRPEGTWTEAFF
v_call: TRBV6-5; clone_size: -; j_call: TRBJ2-6; d_call: -; cdr3_nt: TGTGCCAGCAGACACGGGGCCAACGTCCTGACTTTC; cdr3_aa: CASRHGANVLTF
v_call: TRBV6-1; clone_size: few; j_call: TRBJ2-1; d_call: -; cdr3_nt: TGTGCCAGCCAACTAGGCGATGAGCAGTTCTTC; cdr3_aa: CASQLGDEQFF
v_call: TRBV28; clone_size: -; j_call: TRBJ2-2; d_call: TRBD2; cdr3_nt: TGTGCCAGCCAGCGGGGACTAGCCGACACCGGGGAGCTGTTTTTT; cdr3_aa: CASQRGLADTGELFF
v_call: TRBV4-2; clone_size: -; j_call: TRBJ1-4; d_call: -; cdr3_nt: TGTGCCAGCAGCAAGATTGGGTTGGGGGCCACTGAAAAACTGTTTTTT; cdr3_aa: CASSKIGLGATEKLFF
v_call: TRBV4-2; clone_size: -; j_call: TRBJ2-5; d_call: -; cdr3_nt: TGTGCCAGCAGCAAGGCAGCGAGCAGGGTAATCCAGTACTTC; cdr3_aa: CASSKAASRVIQYF
v_call: TRBV5-1; clone_size: medium-sized; j_call: TRBJ2-7; d_call: TRBD1; cdr3_nt: TGCGCCAGCAGCCCGGGACAGGGGTTCTACGAGCAGTACTTC; cdr3_aa: CASSPGQGFYEQYF
v_call: TRBV10-3; clone_size: -; j_call: TRBJ2-3; d_call: -; cdr3_nt: TGTGCCATCAGTGACCCCACTAGCACAGATACGCAGTATTTT; cdr3_aa: CAISDPTSTDTQYF
v_call: TRBV10-2; clone_size: -; j_call: TRBJ2-2; d_call: -; cdr3_nt: TGCGCCAGCAGTGAGTCCCCCGGAACACACCCGAACACCGGGGAGCTGTTTTTT; cdr3_aa: CASSESPGTHPNTGELFF
v_call: TRBV7-9; clone_size: -; j_call: TRBJ2-7; d_call: -; cdr3_nt: TGTGCCAGCAGCTTAGAACGTGCAGGGGCGGTAGCGGGTCGATACGAGCAGTACTTC; cdr3_aa: CASSLERAGAVAGRYEQYF
v_call: TRBV5-1; clone_size: few; j_call: TRBJ2-7; d_call: -; cdr3_nt: TGCGCCAGCAGCTTGTTTGGAGGGTACTACGAGCAGTACTTC; cdr3_aa: CASSLFGGYYEQYF
v_call: TRBV5-1; clone_size: few; j_call: TRBJ2-2; d_call: -; cdr3_nt: TGCGCCAGCAGCCCGGTCCTGTGGGTAGGGGAGCTGTTTTTT; cdr3_aa: CASSPVLWVGELFF
v_call: TRBV28; clone_size: -; j_call: TRBJ1-2; d_call: -; cdr3_nt: TGTGCCAGCTTACTCTACACCTTC; cdr3_aa: CASLLYTF
v_call: TRBV4-1; clone_size: -; j_call: TRBJ2-7; d_call: -; cdr3_nt: TGTGCCAGCAGCCAAGAGGCCGCCGCCGTTTACGAGCAGTACTTC; cdr3_aa: CASSQEAAAVYEQYF
v_call: TRBV7-2; clone_size: few; j_call: TRBJ2-3; d_call: TRBD2; cdr3_nt: TGTGCCAGCAGCTCAGGGACTAGCGGGGCTAGCACAGATACGCAGTATTTT; cdr3_aa: CASSSGTSGASTDTQYF
v_call: TRBV10-1; clone_size: -; j_call: TRBJ2-1; d_call: -; cdr3_nt: TGCGCCAGCAGTGAGTCAGAGAGCTCCTACAATGAGCAGTTCTTC; cdr3_aa: CASSESESSYNEQFF